A single sample is the source of the 5 T cell receptor beta chains below, sequenced in a study of beta chain features in type 1 diabetes. cDNA synthesis used the whole RNA isolate, giving expressed TCRB sequences. Profiling relied on immunoSEQ multiplex PCR, and the TCRdb table lists in-frame clones only, not all of them. Here the sample spans hundreds of thousands of clones, over 12% being singletons. The sequenced sample was naive CD4+ T cells from blood. All receptors derive from a woman aged 40 to 50 in good health.

This clone was seen only a few times. V and J are TRBV21-1 and TRBJ1-5. TRBV21-1 is reported as a pseudogene. The CDR3 totals 20 residues. CDR3 DNA sequence: TGTGCCAGCAGCAAAATTTGGTCCTTGAGGGCTGTGTATAGCAATCAGCCCCAGCATTTT. It translates to CASSKIWSLRAVYSNQPQHF.

This clone was seen a few times. CDR3 DNA: TGTGCCAGTAGTAAGAATACAGGGTCCACTGAAGCTTTCTTT. As protein: CASSKNTGSTEAFF. The chain joins TRBV19 to TRBJ1-1, with a weak D call TRBD1 (6 bases). The V and J ends lost 4 bases and 4 bases respectively, with 13 bases between them. Per germline, CDR1 LNHDA and CDR2 SQIVND (reference sequence). CDR3 size: 14 residues.

The chain is built from TRBV29-1 and TRBJ2-2; a weak D match, TRBD1 (6 bases). The germline CDR1 and CDR2 sequences are SQVTM and ANQGSEA. V dropped 5 bases and J dropped 6 bases, with 10 bases sitting between them. The CDR3 totals 12 residues. DNA of the CDR3: TGCAGCGTTAGGGGACACCCCGGGGAGCTGTTTTTT. It encodes CSVRGHPGELFF.

This clone was counted only a few times. In nucleotides, the CDR3 is TGCGCCAGCAGCACAGGGAATGAGCAGTTCTTC. It specifies CASSTGNEQFF. This chain links TRBV5-1 with TRBJ2-1, with D possibly being TRBD1 (6 bases). The CDR3 is 11 residues long. Germline CDR1 is SGHRS and CDR2 is YFSETQ. The ends were cut back, 4 bases at V and 7 bases at J, with 6 bases in the middle.

The chain links TRBV15 to TRBJ1-2; D possibly corresponds to TRBD1 (6 bases). The CDR3 is 14 amino acids. Germline V gene data show CDR1 as LNHNV and CDR2 as YYDKDF (reference sequence). Trimming removed 0 bases from V and 8 bases from J, with 13 bases in between. The CDR3 protein is CATSRDWEGEGYTF. The CDR3 DNA follows: TGTGCCACCAGCAGAGATTGGGAGGGGGAAGGCTACACCTTC.